What follows is one T cell receptor beta chain and its context. TCRdb passed the 5' RACE reads through MiXCR, listing each CDR3 protein once. Altogether tens of thousands of distinct CDR3 sequences are present, 9.5% being singletons, with the ten largest covering about 6%. These data belong to a study of early T cells in non-severe SARS-CoV-2 infection. This CDR3 comprises 15 residues. Trimming left V 6 bases short and J 0 bases short, with 15 bases between. CDR1 and CDR2 from the germline V gene are LGHDT and YNNKEL (reference sequence). The receptor's source is an adult who was a healthcare worker with PCR-confirmed SARS-CoV-2 infection or an uninfected control (not recorded which). The gene calls are TRBV3-1 and TRBJ2-7, with D tentatively TRBD1 or TRBD2 (6 bases each). Sequenced material: whole blood. CDR3 DNA: TGTGCCAGCAGTCAACAGGGACTCTCCTCCTACGAGCAGTACTTC. Amino acids: CASSQQGLSSYEQYF.